These 14 T cell receptor beta chains share one sample of origin, sequenced in a study of cytomegalovirus exposure and HLA in healthy donors. The PCR employed 60 Vbeta primers together with 13 Jbeta primers. Here immunoSEQ multiplex PCR was the method, and the copy in TCRdb shows in-frame clones only, minus some. The table has fewer than 100,000 clones, less than 8% seen once. Sequences were obtained from PBMCs. The receptors originated from a man aged 50 to 60 in good health and CMV-seronegative.

This clone was counted once. The chain uses TRBV9 and TRBJ2-5, with 11 nucleotides matching TRBD2. The J segment lost 5 bases and the V segment lost 0 bases, leaving 3 bases of the junction unmatched. CDR3 length: 15 residues. The germline CDR1 and CDR2 sequences are SGDLS and YYNGEE. The CDR3 here is CASSVGVAGGETQYF. As DNA, the CDR3 is TGTGCCAGCAGCGTAGGGGTAGCGGGGGGGGAGACCCAGTACTTC.

This clone occurred a few times. The J gene is TRBJ2-7, the V gene TRBV19, with 11 bases fitting TRBD2. V trimming: 6 bases; J trimming: 4 bases; junction bases outside the gene matches: 11. Germline CDR1 LNHDA, CDR2 SQIVND (reference sequence). The CDR3 is made up of 16 amino acids. CDR3 nucleotide sequence: TGTGCCAGTAGATTTACTAGCGGGAGTGGTAGTTACGAGCAGTACTTC. Amino acid sequence: CASRFTSGSGSYEQYF.

In its sample, this clone was seen a few times. V gene TRBV28 combines with J gene TRBJ1-2; maybe TRBD1 (5 bases). Between the trimmed V and J ends, which lost 3 bases and 10 bases, there was a span of 18 bases. Germline CDR1 is MDHEN and CDR2 is SYDVKM. The CDR3 runs 14 residues. The DNA of the CDR3 is TGTGCCAGCAGTTTCAGGGTCGGCTTCGTCGTCTACACCTTC. Translating gives CASSFRVGFVVYTF.

This clone turned up a few times. V usage is TRBV30 and J usage is TRBJ2-7; 9 nucleotides align to TRBD1. Unmatched junction bases numbered 10, after V lost 2 bases and J lost 5 bases. This CDR3 spans 15 amino acids. Germline CDR1 reads GTSNPN; CDR2 reads SVGIG (reference sequence). The CDR3 coding sequence is TGTGCCTGGAGTACTACCGGACAGGGGAGCGACGAGCAGTACTTC. Its protein is CAWSTTGQGSDEQYF. The entire variable domain, with the rest obtained from reference TRBV30 and TRBJ2-7, is as follows: SQTIHQWPATLVQPVGSPLSLECTVEGTSNPNLYWYRQAAGRGLQLLFYSVGIGQISSEVPQNLSASRPQDRQFILSSKKLLLSDSGFYLCAWSTTGQGSDEQYFGPGTRLTVT.

The genes are TRBV6-5 and TRBJ2-3; D perhaps matches TRBD1 (5 bases). V was trimmed by 6 bases and J by 3 bases, leaving 10 bases between them. Germline lookup yields CDR1 MNHEY and CDR2 SVGAGI. There are 13 residues in the CDR3. The CDR3 coding sequence is TGTGCCAGCAGGGGGCAAATGACAGATACGCAGTATTTT. As protein: CASRGQMTDTQYF.

In this sample, this clone turned up a few times. This chain connects TRBV10-3 to TRBJ1-1; 8 bases map to TRBD1. The CDR3 totals 16 residues. Germline CDR1 is ENHRY and CDR2 is SYGVKD. J lost 2 bases, V lost 1 base, and 6 bases had no gene match. CDR3 nucleotide sequence: TGTGCCATCAGTGAGTTGGCGGGACAGGTAAACACTGAAGCTTTCTTT. This gives the protein CAISELAGQVNTEAFF.

The sample holds a few counts of this clone. This rearrangement joins TRBV7-9 to TRBJ2-7; the match to TRBD1 covers 7 bases. After removal of 3 bases from V and 0 bases from J, the junction contained 5 bases not matched to a gene. This CDR3 has 15 amino acids. CDR1 and CDR2 from the germline V gene are SEHNR and FQNEAQ (reference sequence). The CDR3 loop reads CASSFGHRGSYEQYF. CDR3 DNA sequence: TGTGCCAGCAGCTTCGGGCACAGGGGCTCCTACGAGCAGTACTTC.

The chain carries TRBV29-1 and TRBJ2-7; TRBD2 agrees at 14 bases. Germline V gene lookup returns CDR1 SQVTM and CDR2 ANQGSEA. Unmatched junction bases numbered 7, after V lost 6 bases and J lost 3 bases. The CDR3 is 15 amino acids. In nucleotides, the CDR3 is TGCAGCGTCAGCCCCGGGACTAGCGGGGGCTACGAGCAGTACTTC. The encoded protein is CSVSPGTSGGYEQYF.

The chain carries TRBV6-1 and TRBJ2-3; D is possibly TRBD2 (5 bases). CDR3 length: 13 residues. V lost 10 bases, J lost 0 bases, and 11 bases lay in between. Germline CDR1 MNHNS, CDR2 SASEGT. In DNA form, the CDR3 reads TGTGCCACCCGGGGTACTAGCACAGATACGCAGTATTTT. It encodes CATRGTSTDTQYF.

This chain joins TRBV29-1 and TRBJ1-1, with a weak D call TRBD1 (6 bases). The CDR3 covers 15 residues. Germline CDR1 is SQVTM and CDR2 is ANQGSEA. V lost 4 bases to trimming and J lost 5 bases, with 20 bases between them. The chain's CDR3 is CSVAQGGARRTEAFF. CDR3 coding DNA: TGCAGCGTTGCACAGGGTGGAGCGAGACGGACTGAAGCTTTCTTT.

This clone was picked up a small number of times. V usage is TRBV5-1 and J usage is TRBJ1-1; 11 bases line up with TRBD1. In germline, CDR1 is SGHRS, CDR2 YFSETQ. J lost 5 bases, V lost 1 base, and 7 bases had no gene match. The length of the CDR3 is 16 residues. CDR3: CASSLWPGQGGTEAFF. CDR3 DNA: TGCGCCAGCAGCTTGTGGCCGGGACAGGGGGGAACTGAAGCTTTCTTT.

The V and J genes are TRBV19 and TRBJ2-1; a weak D match, TRBD1 (6 bases). The CDR3 spans 15 residues. CDR1 is LNHDA, CDR2 SQIVND, per germline (reference sequence). Trimming removed 7 bases from V and 1 base from J, with 14 bases in between. This CDR3 reads CASTVDRRSYNEQFF. The DNA for the CDR3 is TGTGCCAGTACCGTCGACAGGAGATCCTACAATGAGCAGTTCTTC.

The CDR3 DNA follows: TGTGCCAGCAGCCAAGGACAGGGGGCTTTTGATGAGCAGTTCTTC. It codes for CASSQGQGAFDEQFF. The chain employs TRBV7-8 and TRBJ2-1; the match to TRBD1 covers 11 bases. Trimming took 5 bases from V and 8 from J; bases not matched to a gene: 8. The CDR3 runs to 15 residues. CDR1 SGHVS and CDR2 FQNEAQ come from the germline V gene.

This clone was counted between two and nine times. The rearrangement links TRBV4-2 to TRBJ2-3, with D perhaps TRBD1 (6 bases). CDR1 and CDR2 from the germline V gene are LGHNA and YNFKEQ. CDR3 length equals 15 residues. The germline V and J ends were trimmed by 1 base and 0 bases, with 8 bases remaining between them. The CDR3 loop reads CASSQGQDSTDTQYF. DNA of the CDR3: TGTGCCAGCAGCCAAGGACAGGATAGCACAGATACGCAGTATTTT.